Listed here is a single T cell receptor beta chain. Antigen unknown. Trimming cost V 6 bases and J 2 bases, with 13 bases left between them. Per the germline V gene, CDR1 is MNHNS and CDR2 is SASEGT. CDR3 length: 14 amino acids. It was with a sample-barcoded 5' primer and a J-beta primer mix that a second PCR of about 7 to 12 cycles was run. Each cDNA molecule, via a template-switch adaptor with 12 random nucleotides, was tagged. TCRdb itself ran the 5' RACE reads through MiXCR, one entry per CDR3 protein. The sample carries about 1.5 million distinct CDR3 sequences, roughly 45% recorded once. This sample is part of a study of blood T cells in healthy people across ages. Study-level results: The study could not conclusively compare naive and antigen-experienced cells, given its unsorted PBMCs. It was the long-lived donors that had more naive CD4+ cells and higher diversity than aged donors. Changes in expanded clonotypes were possibly confounded, as the CMV status of donors was unknown.

Sequencing was carried out using blood. The gene calls are TRBV6-1 and TRBJ2-5, with D perhaps being TRBD1 or TRBD2 (7 bases each). This sequence originates from a woman aged 18 to 35 in good health. CDR3: CASRAGQPQETQYF. Written as DNA, the CDR3 is TGTGCCAGCAGAGCGGGACAGCCGCAAGAGACCCAGTACTTC.